What follows are 24 T cell receptor beta chains derived from one specimen sequenced in a study of early T cells in non-severe SARS-CoV-2 infection. TCRdb passed the 5' RACE reads through MiXCR, listing each CDR3 protein once. There are tens of thousands of distinct CDR3 sequences in the sample; about 12% occur only once, and over 0.95% lies in the top ten. The sample was whole blood. These receptors were taken from an adult who was a healthcare worker with PCR-confirmed SARS-CoV-2 infection or an uninfected control (not recorded which).

This clonotype came up many times. The genes are TRBV29-1 and TRBJ2-1; 10 nucleotides match TRBD2. Trimming took 2 bases from V and 8 from J; bases not matched to a gene: 6. The germline gives CDR1 SQVTM, CDR2 ANQGSEA. CDR3 length: 14 amino acids. CDR3 protein: CSVELAGELYEQFF. Written as DNA, the CDR3 is TGCAGCGTTGAACTAGCGGGAGAACTTTATGAGCAGTTCTTC.

This clonotype was seen a handful of times. The chain uses TRBV25-1 and TRBJ2-1, with 7 bases aligning to TRBD2. CDR3 size: 15 residues. Germline CDR1 is MGHDK and CDR2 is SYGVNS. V was clipped by 4 bases and J by 0 bases; unmatched bases: 3. The CDR3 DNA follows: TGTGCCAGCAGTGTCCTAGCGGTCTCCTACAATGAGCAGTTCTTC. Translated: CASSVLAVSYNEQFF.

As DNA, the CDR3 is TGCAGTGCGTCCGGCTTGACAGGGGAGCGATACGAGCAGTACTTC. Translation: CSASGLTGERYEQYF. This sequence joins TRBV20-1 and TRBJ2-7, with 8 positions matching TRBD1. Germline trimming cut 6 bases from V and 4 bases from J; bases unmatched to any gene: 14. CDR1 and CDR2 (germline): DFQATT, SNEGSKA (reference sequence). The CDR3 consists of 15 residues.

This clonotype occurred many times. The J gene is TRBJ1-3, the V gene TRBV9; D is uncertain. This CDR3 contains 17 residues. The V and J ends lost 0 bases and 1 base respectively, with 14 bases between them. Germline CDR1 SGDLS, CDR2 YYNGEE. The chain's CDR3 is CASSVVGSVGSGNTIYF. The CDR3 nucleotides are TGTGCCAGCAGCGTAGTTGGTTCGGTGGGGTCTGGAAACACCATATATTTT.

This clonotype was recorded many times. The CDR3 sequence: CASSPRQGEAFF. DNA of the CDR3: TGTGCCAGCTCACCCAGACAGGGCGAAGCTTTCTTT. V gene TRBV18 combines with J gene TRBJ1-1; 7 bases match TRBD1. The germline CDR1 and CDR2 sequences are KGHSH and LQKENI. This CDR3 is built from 12 residues. The V segment lost 3 bases and the J segment 8 bases; nucleotides outside the gene matches: 3.

This clonotype was detected many times. This chain joins TRBV27 and TRBJ2-2, with a tentative D call TRBD1 (6 bases). Between the trimmed V and J ends, which lost 3 bases and 5 bases, there was a span of 13 bases. The CDR3 covers 15 residues. In germline, CDR1 is MNHEY, CDR2 SMNVEV (reference sequence). The DNA for the CDR3 is TGTGCCAGCAGTTTTAGGCAGGGGAAGACCGGGGAGCTGTTTTTT. Translating it yields CASSFRQGKTGELFF.

A few counts support this clonotype. The chain combines TRBV6-1 with TRBJ2-3; D gene unclear. The CDR3 contains 16 residues. V was trimmed by 0 bases and J by 4 bases, leaving 14 bases between them. The germline V gene has CDR1 MNHNS and CDR2 SASEGT. CDR3 in DNA: TGTGCCAGCAGTGAAGCAAAGCAAGGCCCCGCAGATACGCAGTATTTT. Protein sequence: CASSEAKQGPADTQYF.

Ten or more counts support this clonotype. The gene calls are TRBV5-1 and TRBJ1-1, with D unresolved. V dropped 0 bases and J dropped 1 base, with 10 bases sitting between them. The germline V gene has CDR1 SGHRS and CDR2 YFSETQ. This CDR3 spans 15 amino acids. This CDR3 is CASSLALGPNTEAFF. In DNA, the CDR3 is TGCGCCAGCAGCTTGGCCTTAGGACCGAACACTGAAGCTTTCTTT.

This clonotype was detected ten times or more. The CDR3 reads CSARAGVRGKNIQYF. CDR3 nucleotides: TGCAGTGCTAGAGCTGGGGTTCGGGGCAAAAACATTCAGTACTTC. The rearrangement uses TRBV20-1 and TRBJ2-4; possible D gene TRBD2, 5 bases. CDR1 is DFQATT, CDR2 SNEGSKA, per germline (reference sequence). The germline V and J ends were trimmed by 1 base and 3 bases, with 13 bases remaining between them. The CDR3 consists of 15 residues.

This clonotype was observed many times. CDR3 nucleotide sequence: TGTGCCAGCAGTTACTCGTTAGGGGGTAACGAGCAGTACTTC. This codes for CASSYSLGGNEQYF. The chain joins TRBV6-6 to TRBJ2-7, with D possibly TRBD1 on 6 matching bases. CDR3 size: 14 residues. Trimming shortened V by 0 bases and J by 5 bases, and 11 bases separated the two germline ends. Germline assignment: CDR1 MNHNY and CDR2 SVGAGI (reference sequence).

This clonotype was observed a few times. The rearrangement joins TRBV5-6 to TRBJ2-1; D unresolved. In germline, CDR1 is SGHDT, CDR2 YYEEEE. The CDR3 spans 12 residues. Between the trimmed V and J ends, which lost 0 bases and 10 bases, there was a span of 8 bases. CDR3 nucleotides: TGTGCCAGCAGCTTGGCGGCTGGCGAGCAGTTCTTC. Protein sequence: CASSLAAGEQFF.

This clonotype was seen many times. The J gene is TRBJ2-3, the V gene TRBV6-2 or TRBV6-3; 7 bases line up with TRBD2. The CDR3 contains 14 residues. Trimming cost V 5 bases and J 3 bases; bases outside gene matches: 5. From germline, CDR1 is MNHEY and CDR2 SVGEGT. CDR3 nucleotides: TGTGCCAGCAGTCGACTAGCTGAAACAGATACGCAGTATTTT. Its protein product is CASSRLAETDTQYF.

This clonotype was picked up many times. The chain recombines TRBV19 with TRBJ2-1; 9 positions match TRBD2. Per germline, CDR1 LNHDA and CDR2 SQIVND (reference sequence). V dropped 5 bases and J dropped 8; count of bases not matched to a gene: 10. The CDR3 spans 15 residues. CDR3 DNA: TGTGCCAGTAGTCGTACCCGGACTAGCGTGGATGAGCAGTTCTTC. Its protein is CASSRTRTSVDEQFF.

The chain couples TRBV20-1 to TRBJ1-6, with 8 bases matching TRBD1. Germline CDR1 DFQATT, CDR2 SNEGSKA (reference sequence). Trimming took 6 bases from V and 9 from J; bases not matched to a gene: 4. This CDR3 comprises 12 residues. The CDR3 nucleotides are TGCAGTGCGGGGACAGGTAGTTCACCCCTCCACTTT. Translated, it gives CSAGTGSSPLHF.

This chain uses TRBV4-2 with TRBJ2-3; the match to TRBD2 covers 13 bases. Germline V gene sequence: CDR1 LGHNA, CDR2 YNFKEQ. The CDR3 consists of 16 residues. V was pared by 3 bases and J by 1 base, with 1 base of the junction left unmatched. DNA for the CDR3: TGTGCCAGCAGCCATGGGACTAGCGGGGGCACAGATACGCAGTATTTT. Translation gives CASSHGTSGGTDTQYF.

The gene calls are TRBV12-3 or TRBV12-4 and TRBJ2-7; D call uncertain. There are 13 residues in the CDR3. V lost 4 bases and J lost 1, with 8 bases in between. The CDR3 sequence: CASSYEWSYEQYF. CDR3 DNA sequence: TGTGCCAGCAGTTATGAGTGGTCCTACGAGCAGTACTTC.

V gene TRBV28 combines with J gene TRBJ1-5; D gene uncertain. Per the germline V gene, CDR1 is MDHEN and CDR2 is SYDVKM. Trimming shortened V by 6 bases and J by 3 bases, and 12 bases separated the two germline ends. This CDR3 is 14 amino acids long. The CDR3 nucleotides read TGTGCCAGCAGAGTTGCCGGGAACAATCAGCCCCAGCATTTT. Its protein is CASRVAGNNQPQHF. Complete variable domain (other parts from reference TRBV28 and TRBJ1-5): DVKVTQSSRYLVKRTGEKVFLECVQDMDHENMFWYRQDPGLGLRLIYFSYDVKMKEKGDIPEGYSVSREKKERFSLILESASTNQTSMYLCASRVAGNNQPQHFGDGTRLSIL.

This clonotype has at least ten counts. The chain links TRBV20-1 to TRBJ1-5; D ambiguous. CDR1 DFQATT and CDR2 SNEGSKA come from the germline V gene (reference sequence). This CDR3 has 14 amino acids. Trimming took off 0 bases at V and 0 bases at J, with 6 bases between the two ends. This CDR3 is CSARELYSNQPQHF. For the CDR3, the DNA is TGCAGTGCTAGAGAACTCTATAGCAATCAGCCCCAGCATTTT.

The V and J genes are TRBV29-1 and TRBJ2-2; D is unresolved. This CDR3 has 13 amino acids. Germline values: CDR1 SQVTM, CDR2 ANQGSEA. V lost 5 bases and J 1 base, leaving 8 bases between the germline ends. The CDR3 DNA reads as TGCAGCGTTCGTTTCAGGAACACCGGGGAGCTGTTTTTT. Translating gives CSVRFRNTGELFF.

This clonotype was observed at least ten times. The chain uses TRBV28 and TRBJ2-7; no reliable D call. CDR1 MDHEN and CDR2 SYDVKM come from the germline V gene. V lost 5 bases and J 6 bases, leaving 11 bases between the germline ends. This CDR3 has 12 amino acids. In DNA form, the CDR3 reads TGTGCCAGCAGTCCCGTTTGGGGCGAGCAGTACTTC. As protein: CASSPVWGEQYF.

This sequence joins TRBV7-2 and TRBJ2-7; 12 nucleotides agree with TRBD2. This CDR3 is built from 14 residues. Looked up from germline, CDR1 is SGHTA and CDR2 is FQGNSA. The V and J ends lost 4 bases and 2 bases, in that order; junction bases with no gene match: 0. CDR3 loop: CASSWTSGTYEQYF. The CDR3 region has the DNA TGTGCCAGCAGCTGGACTAGCGGGACCTACGAGCAGTACTTC.

This clonotype was found many times. The chain is built from TRBV29-1 and TRBJ1-2; D gene uncertain. V was trimmed by 4 bases and J by 4 bases, leaving 13 bases between them. From germline, CDR1 is SQVTM and CDR2 ANQGSEA. This CDR3 has 13 residues. The CDR3 spells CSVGGTPSYGYTF. The CDR3 DNA reads as TGCAGCGTTGGGGGTACTCCGAGCTATGGCTACACCTTC.

This clonotype was counted ten times or more. Relative to the germline gene, one junction end is altered; a read error may explain this. In DNA, the CDR3 is TGCAGCGCTAGAGATCGAGGACAGGGAAACACCGGGGAGCTGTTTTTT. Translation gives CSARDRGQGNTGELFF. V is TRBV20-1 and J is TRBJ2-2; 8 bases map to TRBD1. The CDR3 consists of 16 residues. Germline assignment: CDR1 DFQATT and CDR2 SNEGSKA (reference sequence).

The table lists this clonotype with many counts. The rearrangement uses TRBV29-1 and TRBJ2-2; the D is unclear. The CDR3 has 13 residues. The V end was cut by 7 bases, the J end by 0 bases, with 9 bases between. CDR1 is SQVTM and CDR2 is ANQGSEA in the germline V gene. The CDR3 DNA sequence: TGCAGCGCCTATGGCCCGAACACCGGGGAGCTGTTTTTT. It yields the protein CSAYGPNTGELFF.